The T cell receptor beta chain under discussion was sequenced for a study of blood T cell repertoires in COVID-19. Study at large: Sources were T cells, B-cell-depleted T cells, or PBMCs; the material itself was cDNA or gDNA.

This clone has a single count. Produced via immunoSEQ multiplex PCR; TCRdb's table is partial and in-frame only. The sample contains 200,000 to 250,000 clones, 87% of which appear only once. This TCR was recovered from a man in his forties with active or convalescent COVID-19. Sequencing was done on a sample of peripheral blood.

DNA of the CDR3: TGCGCCAGCAGCCAGCGGGGGTACCTTAGAGATGGGGCCAACGTCCTGACTTTC. Its translation is CASSQRGYLRDGANVLTF. The chain is built from TRBV4-1 and TRBJ2-6; TRBD2 matches at 7 bases. Per the germline V gene, CDR1 is MGHRA and CDR2 is YSYEKL. The CDR3 totals 18 residues. J lost 3 bases, V lost 3 bases, and 11 bases had no gene match.